These 2 T cell receptor beta chains originate from one sample sequenced in a study of cytotoxic CD8 clonotypes in ibrutinib-treated CLL. Generated by immunoSEQ multiplex PCR, the TCRdb table keeps only in-frame clones and is missing some. The data hold 150,000 or so clones, with roughly 77% observed a single time. The input for sequencing was PBMCs, taken after 12 months of ibrutinib treatment. These receptors all stem from a human donor with chronic lymphocytic leukemia.

This chain joins TRBV30 and TRBJ2-4, with D perhaps TRBD2 (7 bases). Trimming took 2 bases from V and 8 from J, leaving 16 bases between them. CDR3 length: 14 residues. Germline V gene lookup returns CDR1 GTSNPN and CDR2 SVGIG (reference sequence). As DNA, the CDR3 is TGTGCCTGGAGTATAGGGGGGGCCGTGGACATTCAGTACTTC. Translation gives CAWSIGGAVDIQYF.

The genes are TRBV27 and TRBJ2-1, with no clear D. CDR1 is MNHEY, CDR2 SMNVEV, per germline (reference sequence). Trimming cost V 6 bases and J 5 bases, with 17 bases left between them. CDR3 length equals 15 residues. CDR3 sequence reads: CASSYRFGVHNEQFF. CDR3 bases: TGTGCCAGCAGCTACCGCTTTGGAGTCCACAATGAGCAGTTCTTC.